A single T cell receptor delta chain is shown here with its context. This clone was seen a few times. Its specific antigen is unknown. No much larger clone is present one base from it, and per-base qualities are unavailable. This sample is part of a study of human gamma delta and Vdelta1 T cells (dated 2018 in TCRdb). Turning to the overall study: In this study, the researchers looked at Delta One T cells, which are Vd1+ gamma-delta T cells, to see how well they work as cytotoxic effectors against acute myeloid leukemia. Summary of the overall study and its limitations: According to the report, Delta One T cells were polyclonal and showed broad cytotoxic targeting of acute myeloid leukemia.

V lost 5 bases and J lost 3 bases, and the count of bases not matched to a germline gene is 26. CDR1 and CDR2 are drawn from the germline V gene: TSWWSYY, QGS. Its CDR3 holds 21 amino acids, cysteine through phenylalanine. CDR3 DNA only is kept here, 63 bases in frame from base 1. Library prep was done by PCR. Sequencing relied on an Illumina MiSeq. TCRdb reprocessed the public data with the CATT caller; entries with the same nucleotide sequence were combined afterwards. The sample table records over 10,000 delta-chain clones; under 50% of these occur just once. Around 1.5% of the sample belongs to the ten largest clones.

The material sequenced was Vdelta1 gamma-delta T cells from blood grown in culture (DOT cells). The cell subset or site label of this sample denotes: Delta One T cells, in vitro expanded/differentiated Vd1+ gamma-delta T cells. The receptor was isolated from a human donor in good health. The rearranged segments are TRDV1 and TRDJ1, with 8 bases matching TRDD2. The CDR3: CALGLRPSYGLGSTMADKLIF. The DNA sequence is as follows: TGTGCTCTTGGGTTAAGGCCTTCCTATGGTCTGGGGAGCACGATGGCCGATAAACTCATCTTT.